Sequencing of this TCR beta chain was carried out in a study of blood T cells in healthy people across ages. CDR1 and CDR2 from the germline V gene are SGHTA and FQGNSA. The length of the CDR3 is 15 residues. Trimming left V 3 bases short and J 7 bases short, with 17 bases between. The study's findings and limits: With naive T cell percentage, TCR beta diversity showed a strong correlation. Among T cells, TCR beta diversity per million cells dropped roughly linearly as age rose. Without sorted subsets, naive and antigen-experienced compartments could not be conclusively compared.

PCR was performed a second time for about 6 to 12 cycles using a sample-barcoded 5' primer and a J-beta primer mix. Using its own MiXCR run on the 5' RACE reads, TCRdb lists one record per CDR3 protein. The sample includes 600,000 to 800,000 distinct CDR3 sequences, about 51% of them seen just once. This clonotype was detected many times. What it recognizes is unknown. Source material: blood. The V gene is TRBV7-2, the J gene TRBJ2-3; the D gene is possibly TRBD1 (6 bases). This TCR was sampled from a woman over 75 in good health. Written as DNA, the CDR3 is TGTGCCAGCAGCTTTACCAGGGGCTACGGAAATACGCAGTATTTT. Protein product: CASSFTRGYGNTQYF.